This T cell receptor (beta chain) is drawn from a study of a mutant IDH1 vaccine in newly diagnosed glioma. Study results and limitations: Researchers report vaccine-induced immune responses in 93.3% of patients.

The table came from immunoSEQ multiplex PCR; TCRdb's copy has only in-frame clones and leaves some out. The sample has approximately 88,000 clones; about four fifths are singletons. CDR1 and CDR2 (germline): KGHSH, LQKENI. The CDR3 extends over 15 amino acids. J was trimmed by 4 bases and V by 4 bases; bases with no gene match: 6. With respect to this clone: The antigen remains unidentified.

Stated time point: baseline, week 1 (first vaccination visit). Treatment noted: pre-vaccination baseline after standard-of-care therapy. Sequencing was performed on PBMCs, taken from a glioma patient treated with radiotherapy, temozolomide or both. The chain has TRBV18 and TRBJ2-1; the match to TRBD2 covers 8 bases. The sequence was collected from a man aged 35 to 55 with glioma. DNA for the CDR3: TGTGCCAGCTCACGGCTAGCGGGCTCATACAATGAGCAGTTCTTC. Translation gives CASSRLAGSYNEQFF.